The TCR beta chain under discussion was sequenced for a study of long-term antiretroviral therapy in people with HIV. The overall study: Specimens dating back about a decade before the 2015 immediate-ART recommendation are the oldest included. Findings of the study overall: The data indicate that diversity increased after ART but remained below transplant donor controls.

The United States was where all participants with HIV were treated. Trimming at V came to 4 bases and at J to 2 bases, leaving 8 bases not matched to a gene. This CDR3 contains 16 residues. Germline V gene lookup returns CDR1 SGHRS and CDR2 YFSETQ. Survey-level resolution applied to immunoSEQ assay v3.0. The assay was immunoSEQ multiplex PCR, and TCRdb's table has in-frame clones only and misses some. The sample lists more than 25,000 clones, 80% to 90% seen once, with about 8.3% in the top ten. About this clone itself: Its antigen is as yet unknown.

This chain connects TRBV5-1 to TRBJ2-3; 9 nucleotides match TRBD2. The sample was unsorted PBMCs, taken 3.2 years before starting antiretroviral therapy. The clonotype comes from a man in his fifties with HIV. The CDR3 DNA is TGCGCCAGCAGCGCCTATCTAGCGGGGCCCACAGATACGCAGTATTTT. Amino acids: CASSAYLAGPTDTQYF.